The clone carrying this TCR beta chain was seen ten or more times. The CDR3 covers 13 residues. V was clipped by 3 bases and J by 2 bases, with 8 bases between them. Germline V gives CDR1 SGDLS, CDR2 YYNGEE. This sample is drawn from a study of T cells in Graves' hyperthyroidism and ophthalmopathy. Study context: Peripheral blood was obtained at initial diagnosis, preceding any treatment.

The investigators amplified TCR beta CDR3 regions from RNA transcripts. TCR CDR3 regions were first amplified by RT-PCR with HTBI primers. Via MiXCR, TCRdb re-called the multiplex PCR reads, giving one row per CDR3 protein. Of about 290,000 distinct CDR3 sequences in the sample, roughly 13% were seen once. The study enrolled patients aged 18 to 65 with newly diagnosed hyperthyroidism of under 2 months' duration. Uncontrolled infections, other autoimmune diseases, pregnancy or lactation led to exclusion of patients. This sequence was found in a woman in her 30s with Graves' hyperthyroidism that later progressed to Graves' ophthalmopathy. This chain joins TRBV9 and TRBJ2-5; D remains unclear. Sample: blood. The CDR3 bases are TGTGCCAGCAGCGGCCCGCGACAAGAGACCCAGTACTTC. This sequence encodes CASSGPRQETQYF.